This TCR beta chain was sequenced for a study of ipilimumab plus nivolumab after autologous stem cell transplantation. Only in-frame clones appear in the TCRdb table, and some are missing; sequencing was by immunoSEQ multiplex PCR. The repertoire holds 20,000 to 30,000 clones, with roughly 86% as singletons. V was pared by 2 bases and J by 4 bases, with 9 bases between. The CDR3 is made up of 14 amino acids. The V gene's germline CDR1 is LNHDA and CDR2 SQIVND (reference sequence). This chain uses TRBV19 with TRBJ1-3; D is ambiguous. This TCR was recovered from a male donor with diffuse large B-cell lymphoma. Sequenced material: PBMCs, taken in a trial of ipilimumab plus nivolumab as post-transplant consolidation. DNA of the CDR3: TGTGCCAGTAGTATACGTCAATCCGGAAACACCATATATTTT. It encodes CASSIRQSGNTIYF.